The rows below give T cell receptor beta chains drawn from one sample of a study of blood T cell repertoires in COVID-19. Only in-frame clones appear in the TCRdb table, and some are missing; sequencing was by immunoSEQ multiplex PCR. The sample carries over 65,000 clones, less than 85% recorded once. The specimen was peripheral blood. These receptors all come from a man aged 80 or over with active COVID-19. The CDR3 runs from the conserved cysteine through the conserved F or W. D genes are given only for firm matches. Where a row states a size, it is once, few, many or the class of an expanded clone; other rows omit it.

>TRBJ1-5|.|.|TRBV5-1
TGCGCCAGCAGCTTGAATTTCAATAGCAATCAGCCCCAGCATTTT
CASSLNFNSNQPQHF
>TRBJ2-7|TRBD2|.|TRBV7-2
TGTGCCAGCAGCTTTAGCGGGAGTCACGAGCAGTACTTC
CASSFSGSHEQYF
>TRBJ1-1|.|.|TRBV6-2/TRBV6-3
TGTGCCAGCAGTTACTTTTTGGGGAGGGCGGACACTGAAGCTTTCTTT
CASSYFLGRADTEAFF
>TRBJ1-6|TRBD1|.|TRBV7-6
TGTGCCAGCAGCTCCCGACAGGGCGGCTCCTATAATTCACCCCTCCACTTT
CASSSRQGGSYNSPLHF
>TRBJ2-7|TRBD2|.|TRBV30
TGTGCCTGGAGTGGCGGGAGCTCCTACGAGCAGTACTTC
CAWSGGSSYEQYF
>TRBJ1-2|TRBD1|.|TRBV3-1/TRBV3-2
TGTGCCAGCAGCCAAGGAACAGGGGGCCTTGGCTACACCTTC
CASSQGTGGLGYTF
>TRBJ1-1|TRBD1|.|TRBV12-3/TRBV12-4
TGTGCCAGCAGTTTGAGACAGGGAGGTGAAGCTTTCTTT
CASSLRQGGEAFF
>TRBJ2-3|TRBD1|.|TRBV18
TGTGCCAGCTCATCGGGACAGAAGCTCACAGATACGCAGTATTTT
CASSSGQKLTDTQYF
>TRBJ2-7|.|.|TRBV6-2/TRBV6-3
TGTGCCAGCAGTGGGACGGACAGAGACTTTACCTACGAGCAGTACTTC
CASSGTDRDFTYEQYF
>TRBJ2-7|.|.|TRBV14
TGTGCTAGCAGCCAAGGGCAGGGTGGATACGAGCAGTACTTC
CASSQGQGGYEQYF
>TRBJ2-3|TRBD1|.|TRBV24-1
TGTGCCACCAGTGATTCGACAGGGGGATCAATCACAGATACGCAGTATTTT
CATSDSTGGSITDTQYF
>TRBJ2-2|TRBD1|.|TRBV6-5
TGTGCCAGCAGGTCCGGGACAGGGAACACCGGGGAGCTGTTTTTT
CASRSGTGNTGELFF
>TRBJ1-2|TRBD1|.|TRBV12-3/TRBV12-4
TGTGCCAGCAGTGCACAGGGGGCGCGGGGCTACACCTTC
CASSAQGARGYTF
>TRBJ1-3|.|.|TRBV2
TGTGCCAGCAGACTCGACAGACAACGAGGAAACACCATATATTTT
CASRLDRQRGNTIYF
>TRBJ1-3|.|.|TRBV19
TGTGCCAGTAAATACCCTGCGGGAAACACCATATATTTT
CASKYPAGNTIYF
>TRBJ1-1|.|.|TRBV30
TGTGCCGGGAGGGTCCGGTTGACTGAAGCTTTCTTT
CAGRVRLTEAFF
>TRBJ1-6|.|once|TRBV18
TGTGCCAGCTCACCACCTAGCAAGCCACCCCTCCACTTT
CASSPPSKPPLHF
>TRBJ1-5|.|.|TRBV18
TGTGCCAGCTCACGATCCGGGCAGCCCCAGCATTTT
CASSRSGQPQHF
>TRBJ2-7|.|once|TRBV10-3
TGTGCCAGCCGGGGAGGCCCCGGGCGGGGAAGCTACGAGCAGTACTTC
CASRGGPGRGSYEQYF
>TRBJ1-2|.|.|TRBV28
TGTGCCAGCAGATCCCCGGGGGGGATGGGCTACACCTTC
CASRSPGGMGYTF
>TRBJ2-7|TRBD2|.|TRBV5-4
TGTGCCAGCAGCTCGGGACTAGCGGGAGGCGAGCAGTACTTC
CASSSGLAGGEQYF
>TRBJ2-7|TRBD1|.|TRBV2
TGTGCCAGCAGTATAGAGGGGGCCACTTACGAGCAGTACTTC
CASSIEGATYEQYF
>TRBJ1-2|.|.|TRBV7-2
TGTGCCAGCAGCCCGATGGGGGCTCCTAACTATGGCTACACCTTC
CASSPMGAPNYGYTF
>TRBJ2-7|.|.|TRBV3-1/TRBV3-2
TGTGCCAGCAGCCCAGCGTCTCCTGGAACCTCCTACGAGCAGTACTTC
CASSPASPGTSYEQYF
>TRBJ2-2|.|.|TRBV7-9
TGTGCCAGCCAACTAGGGCAGGTTAACGGGGAGCTGTTTTTT
CASQLGQVNGELFF
>TRBJ2-5|TRBD2|.|TRBV7-2
TGTGCCAGCAGCTCGACTAGCGGGAGGGGGACCCAGTACTTC
CASSSTSGRGTQYF
>TRBJ2-3|TRBD1|many|TRBV7-9
TGTGCCAGCAGCTTAGTCGGACAGGGGACAGATACGCAGTATTTT
CASSLVGQGTDTQYF
>TRBJ1-2|TRBD1|few|TRBV30
TGTGCCTGGAGTGGATGGGACAGGAATAACTATGGCTACACCTTC
CAWSGWDRNNYGYTF
>TRBJ2-1|.|.|TRBV7-2
TGTGCCAGCAGCTTATTCAGGGATGAGCAGTTCTTC
CASSLFRDEQFF
>TRBJ2-5|TRBD2|.|TRBV7-3
TGTGCCAGCAGCTTGGGGACTAGCGGGAATTTAGAGACCCAGTACTTC
CASSLGTSGNLETQYF
>TRBJ2-3|.|.|TRBV3-1/TRBV3-2
TGTGCCAGCAGCCTGACTAGAGATACGCAGTATTTT
CASSLTRDTQYF
>TRBJ2-7|.|.|TRBV28
TGTGCCAGCAAGCAGGGGTCCTACGAGCAGTACTTC
CASKQGSYEQYF
>TRBJ2-1|.|.|TRBV3-1/TRBV3-2
TGTGCCAGCAGCCTGAGCACGTACAATGAGCAGTTCTTC
CASSLSTYNEQFF
>TRBJ1-4|.|.|TRBV29-1
TGCAGCGTTGACGACCGGGGAACTAATGAAAAACTGTTTTTT
CSVDDRGTNEKLFF
>TRBJ1-6|TRBD1|.|TRBV29-1
TGCAGCGCGACAGGGTCTGAGGCTAATTCACCCCTCCACTTT
CSATGSEANSPLHF
>TRBJ2-5|.|.|TRBV4-1
TGCGCCAGCAGCCAAGACATGCAGGGGGGATTGCGAGAGACCCAGTACTTC
CASSQDMQGGLRETQYF
>TRBJ1-1|TRBD1|.|TRBV7-9
TGTGCCAGCAGCCAAACGGGACAGCCTGAAGCTTTCTTT
CASSQTGQPEAFF
>TRBJ2-1|TRBD2|.|TRBV7-2
TGTGCCAGCAGCATAAGCGGGAGCCTCTACAATGAGCAGTTCTTC
CASSISGSLYNEQFF